The next 14 T cell receptor beta chains were all read from a single sample in a study of blood T cell repertoires in COVID-19. Libraries were prepared by immunoSEQ multiplex PCR; TCRdb keeps only in-frame clonotypes and omits some of them. The repertoire has some 190,000 clones, under 80% of them found once; the top ten carry 9.5% to 15%. Sequences were obtained from peripheral blood. The receptor set was obtained from a woman aged 45-65 years with acute or convalescent COVID-19.

The chain couples TRBV7-9 to TRBJ2-1; 7 bases align to TRBD2. With 1 base clipped from V and 3 bases from J, the junction kept 3 bases outside the gene matches. Germline CDR1 is SEHNR and CDR2 is FQNEAQ (reference sequence). The CDR3 is 15 residues long. CDR3 protein: CASSLGEGVYNEQFF. CDR3 nucleotides: TGTGCCAGCAGCTTAGGGGAGGGAGTCTACAATGAGCAGTTCTTC.

CDR3 sequence: CAIRDRGSWEQYF. The CDR3 coding sequence is TGTGCCATCAGGGACAGGGGATCGTGGGAGCAGTACTTC. This chain connects TRBV10-3 to TRBJ2-7, with 9 bases identical to TRBD1. Germline lookup yields CDR1 ENHRY and CDR2 SYGVKD. The CDR3 loop spans 13 amino acids. V lost 6 bases to trimming and J lost 7 bases; unmatched junction nucleotides: 7.

V is TRBV15 and J is TRBJ2-7; D not resolved. This CDR3 contains 14 residues. The V gene lost 0 bases and the J gene lost 0 bases, with 6 bases spanning the gap. The V gene's germline CDR1 is LNHNV and CDR2 YYDKDF (reference sequence). In nucleotides, the CDR3 is TGTGCCACCAGCAGAGATACAGCCTCCTACGAGCAGTACTTC. As protein: CATSRDTASYEQYF.

The CDR3, as DNA: TGTGCCAGCAGTTTTTCGGGAACTAGCGGTAATGAGCAGTTCTTC. It encodes CASSFSGTSGNEQFF. The chain is built from TRBV27 and TRBJ2-1; 8 nucleotides match TRBD2. Looked up from germline, CDR1 is MNHEY and CDR2 is SMNVEV (reference sequence). This CDR3 is built from 15 residues. V shed 3 bases, J shed 7 bases, and the junction held 8 bases outside the gene matches.

V usage is TRBV6-5 and J usage is TRBJ1-3; tentatively, D is TRBD1 (5 bases). In germline, CDR1 is MNHEY, CDR2 SVGAGI. Deletions cut 7 bases from V and 0 bases from J, with 13 bases between. This CDR3 is 15 amino acids long. The CDR3 nucleotides are TGTGCCAGCACCACCGGGGGTTTCTCTGGAAACACCATATATTTT. As protein: CASTTGGFSGNTIYF.

This rearrangement joins TRBV5-6 to TRBJ1-4; unclear D gene. Germline V CDR1 and CDR2: SGHDT, YYEEEE. V gave up 2 bases and J gave up 8 bases, with 7 bases separating them. This CDR3 is built from 12 residues. CDR3 in amino acids: CASSLRREKLFF. The DNA for the CDR3 is TGTGCCAGCAGCTTACGCAGGGAAAAACTGTTTTTT. Full variable domain (remainder filled in from reference TRBV5-6 and TRBJ1-4): DAGVTQSPTHLIKTRGQQVTLRCSPKSGHDTVSWYQQALGQGPQFIFQYYEEEERQRGNFPDRFSGHQFPNYSSELNVNALLLGDSALYLCASSLRREKLFFGSGTQLSVL.

This chain uses TRBV6-1 with TRBJ1-1; tentatively, D is TRBD1 (6 bases). CDR1 MNHNS and CDR2 SASEGT come from the germline V gene. The CDR3 contains 14 residues. V shed 2 bases and J shed 1 base, with 8 bases lying between them. As DNA, the CDR3 is TGTGCCAGCAGTGAAAGGGGGAGGAACACTGAAGCTTTCTTT. Amino acid sequence: CASSERGRNTEAFF.

The chain combines TRBV7-9 with TRBJ1-6, with no clear D. The CDR3 is 14 amino acids. Germline-derived CDR1 and CDR2 are SEHNR and FQNEAQ (reference sequence). Trimming pared 5 bases from V and 8 bases from J, leaving 13 bases between. The CDR3 region has the DNA TGTGCCAGCAGCGAGACCATGGGAGATTCACCCCTCCACTTT. This translates into CASSETMGDSPLHF.

This rearrangement joins TRBV15 to TRBJ1-3; no firm D call. Germline V CDR1 and CDR2: LNHNV, YYDKDF (reference sequence). Trimming pared 6 bases from V and 0 bases from J, leaving 9 bases between. CDR3 length: 14 amino acids. This chain's CDR3 is CATRPEGSGNTIYF. The CDR3 bases are TGTGCCACCAGGCCGGAGGGCTCTGGAAACACCATATATTTT.

The chain uses TRBV3-1 (or the pseudogene TRBV3-2) and TRBJ2-1; D remains unclear. This CDR3 has 11 residues. Germline CDR1 and CDR2: LGHDT and YNNKEL (reference sequence). V dropped 1 base and J dropped 12 bases, with 7 bases sitting between them. As DNA, the CDR3 is TGTGCCAGCAGCCAAGCGGCAGGGCAGTTCTTC. Translating it yields CASSQAAGQFF.

The genes are TRBV28 and TRBJ1-5; D unclear. The CDR3 loop spans 12 amino acids. Germline V CDR1 and CDR2: MDHEN, SYDVKM. Trimming cost V 5 bases and J 3 bases, with 5 bases left between them. CDR3 protein: CASSTTNQPQHF. The CDR3 nucleotides read TGTGCCAGCAGTACAACCAATCAGCCCCAGCATTTT.

V is TRBV28 and J is TRBJ2-3, with 11 positions matching TRBD2. There are 17 residues in the CDR3. Germline CDR1 MDHEN, CDR2 SYDVKM. The junction had 10 bases not matched to a gene; V was cut back by 4 bases and J by 4 bases. CDR3 bases: TGTGCCAGCAGTTCCTCCCTACTAGCGGGAGTCGCAGATACGCAGTATTTT. Its translation is CASSSSLLAGVADTQYF.

This clone was counted only a few times. The chain recombines TRBV28 with TRBJ1-2; no firm D call. The length of the CDR3 is 12 residues. The V and J ends lost 5 bases and 8 bases respectively, with 12 bases between them. Germline V lookup: CDR1 MDHEN, CDR2 SYDVKM. In DNA, the CDR3 is TGTGCCAGCAGTACGGGGATGAGAGGCTACACCTTC. Protein sequence: CASSTGMRGYTF.

For the CDR3, the DNA is TGTGCCAGCAGCTTAGGGGCCGGCCTTGGGGAAAAACTGTTTTTT. As protein: CASSLGAGLGEKLFF. The chain is built from TRBV7-9 and TRBJ1-4; no clear D. Per germline, CDR1 SEHNR and CDR2 FQNEAQ (reference sequence). V was clipped by 1 base and J by 8 bases, with 14 bases between them. The CDR3 covers 15 residues.